The 18 T cell receptor beta chains reported below all come from one sample, sequenced in a study of T cell repertoires in cytomegalovirus infection. MiXCR, run by TCRdb on the reads, gives a single entry per CDR3 protein. The sample has about 52,000 distinct CDR3 sequences, 20% seen once. These receptors' targets are unknown. The material sequenced was CD8+ T cells from cultured PBMCs, taken from culture after CMV antigen stimulation. The source of these receptors is a human donor in good health (CMV status not recorded). Some clones in this sample may be carry-over from other donors' samples.

A few counts support this clonotype. V and J are TRBV7-3 and TRBJ1-1, with D perhaps TRBD1 (5 bases). Germline V gene lookup returns CDR1 SGHTA and CDR2 FQGTGA. The CDR3 has 15 residues. With 6 bases removed from V and 0 bases from J, the gap between germline ends came to 14 bases. CDR3 in DNA: TGTGCCAGCAGTCCCGGGACCGTGATGAACACTGAAGCTTTCTTT. Translating it yields CASSPGTVMNTEAFF.

The gene calls are TRBV12-3 or TRBV12-4 and TRBJ1-5, with D maybe TRBD1 (6 bases). The CDR3 has 14 amino acids. V lost 5 bases and J 5 bases, leaving 13 bases between the germline ends. The CDR3 reads CASSPRTADQPQHF. Here the CDR3 DNA reads TGTGCCAGCAGTCCTCGGACAGCGGATCAGCCCCAGCATTTT.

This clonotype was found a few times. This chain uses TRBV5-6 with TRBJ2-5; no definite D call. V was clipped by 0 bases and J by 1 base, with 10 bases between them. The germline gives CDR1 SGHDT, CDR2 YYEEEE. The CDR3 runs to 15 residues. The CDR3 region is CASSLGWPPQETQYF. CDR3 nucleotide sequence: TGTGCCAGCAGCTTGGGATGGCCGCCCCAAGAGACCCAGTACTTC.

V usage is TRBV29-1 and J usage is TRBJ2-7, with D perhaps matching TRBD1 or TRBD2 (5 bases each). In germline, CDR1 is SQVTM, CDR2 ANQGSEA. V was clipped by 6 bases and J by 0 bases, with 9 bases between them. The CDR3 spans 12 residues. As DNA, the CDR3 is TGCAGCGTCCCAGGGAGCTCCTACGAGCAGTACTTC. Translation gives CSVPGSSYEQYF.

This chain links TRBV6-2 or TRBV6-3 with TRBJ1-1; D is undetermined. Germline CDR1 MNHEY, CDR2 SVGEGT. The CDR3 runs to 13 residues. The V gene lost 2 bases and the J gene lost 5 bases, with 9 bases spanning the gap. CDR3: CASSYPFGTEAFF. Written as DNA, the CDR3 is TGTGCCAGCAGTTACCCGTTCGGGACTGAAGCTTTCTTT.

V and J are TRBV7-9 and TRBJ2-5; D uncertain. Germline V gene sequence: CDR1 SEHNR, CDR2 FQNEAQ (reference sequence). This CDR3 contains 17 residues. The V and J ends lost 3 bases and 0 bases respectively, with 17 bases between them. CDR3: CASSFPPVAQNQETQYF. DNA of the CDR3: TGTGCCAGCAGCTTTCCCCCGGTAGCCCAGAACCAAGAGACCCAGTACTTC.

This clonotype was found a few times. The chain links TRBV27 to TRBJ2-3; D is undetermined. V lost 2 bases and J 3 bases, leaving 9 bases between the germline ends. Per the germline V gene, CDR1 is MNHEY and CDR2 is SMNVEV (reference sequence). CDR3 length: 14 amino acids. DNA of the CDR3: TGTGCCAGCAGTTTAAGGCCTGGGACAGATACGCAGTATTTT. Translation gives CASSLRPGTDTQYF.

The chain uses TRBV11-2 and TRBJ2-2, with 7 bases matching TRBD2. The trim removed 7 bases at V and 1 base at J, leaving 9 bases unmatched. CDR1 SGHAT and CDR2 FQNNGV come from the germline V gene. This CDR3 is 16 amino acids long. The CDR3 coding sequence is TGTGCCAGCACCCTCTGGGGGGGAAGGAACACCGGGGAGCTGTTTTTT. This gives the protein CASTLWGGRNTGELFF.

This clonotype was seen more than once but under ten times. This chain connects TRBV7-8 to TRBJ1-5, with D possibly being TRBD1 (6 bases). Trimming took 5 bases from V and 1 from J, leaving 21 bases between them. Germline V gives CDR1 SGHVS, CDR2 FQNEAQ. The CDR3 extends over 18 amino acids. In DNA, the CDR3 is TGTGCCAGCAGCCACCGGGGGGGGGGCAAGAGGAGCAATCAGCCCCAGCATTTT. It specifies CASSHRGGGKRSNQPQHF.

The chain is built from TRBV6-2 or TRBV6-3 and TRBJ2-3, with D perhaps matching TRBD1 (5 bases). V was trimmed by 5 bases and J by 4 bases, leaving 25 bases between them. This CDR3 is 18 amino acids long. Germline V gene lookup returns CDR1 MNHEY and CDR2 SVGEGT. In DNA form, the CDR3 reads TGTGCCAGCAGTCCCTTATTCGGATCCGAACAGGCGGCAGATACGCAGTATTTT. It translates to CASSPLFGSEQAADTQYF.

This clonotype was picked up a small number of times. The chain carries TRBV7-8 and TRBJ1-5; D remains ambiguous. This CDR3 contains 15 residues. V was cut by 0 bases and J by 0 bases, with 6 bases left in between. Germline V gene sequence: CDR1 SGHVS, CDR2 FQNEAQ. The CDR3 here is CASSLAQVSNQPQHF. As DNA, the CDR3 is TGTGCCAGCAGCTTAGCCCAGGTTAGCAATCAGCCCCAGCATTTT.

This clonotype was seen a few times. CDR3 protein: CASSIDNREKVQPQHF. CDR3 bases: TGTGCCAGTAGTATAGATAACAGGGAAAAGGTTCAGCCCCAGCATTTT. The gene calls are TRBV19 and TRBJ1-5; TRBD1 might be the D (6 bases). The V and J ends lost 0 bases and 6 bases respectively, with 15 bases between them. Per the germline V gene, CDR1 is LNHDA and CDR2 is SQIVND (reference sequence). The CDR3 is 16 residues long.

The chain carries TRBV7-8 and TRBJ2-5, with D perhaps matching TRBD1 (5 bases). The germline CDR1 and CDR2 sequences are SGHVS and FQNEAQ. V was pared by 4 bases and J by 2 bases, with 11 bases between. This CDR3 is 14 amino acids long. CDR3 sequence: CASSSRQSQETQYF. As DNA, the CDR3 is TGTGCCAGCAGCTCTCGACAGTCACAAGAGACCCAGTACTTC.

The chain employs TRBV6-1 and TRBJ1-6, with D possibly being TRBD1 (5 bases). The germline V and J ends were trimmed by 2 bases and 7 bases, with 9 bases remaining between them. CDR1 MNHNS and CDR2 SASEGT come from the germline V gene. This CDR3 has 14 amino acids. The DNA of the CDR3 is TGTGCCAGCAGTGAATGGGGGGAAAATTCACCCCTCCACTTT. Its translation: CASSEWGENSPLHF.

The rearrangement links TRBV6-1 to TRBJ2-1; weak D call: TRBD2 (6 bases). The CDR3 consists of 14 residues. Germline assignment: CDR1 MNHNS and CDR2 SASEGT. The V and J ends lost 11 bases and 7 bases respectively, with 21 bases between them. The CDR3 DNA reads TGTGCCCCCTCCGGGAGCCACATCGGGAATGAGCAGTTCTTC. Protein sequence: CAPSGSHIGNEQFF.

In this sample, this clonotype turned up a few times. J is TRBJ1-3 and V is TRBV20-1, with 8 bases lining up with TRBD1. Germline V gene sequence: CDR1 DFQATT, CDR2 SNEGSKA (reference sequence). The CDR3 runs to 19 residues. Trimming took 2 bases from V and 0 from J; bases not matched to a gene: 15. The CDR3 region is CSARPPGQAFPYSGNTIYF. CDR3 nucleotide sequence: TGCAGTGCTAGACCCCCGGGACAGGCGTTCCCGTACTCTGGAAACACCATATATTTT.

The chain couples TRBV7-6 to TRBJ2-7, with D possibly being TRBD2 (5 bases). Looked up from germline, CDR1 is SGHVS and CDR2 is FNYEAQ. Between the trimmed V and J ends, which lost 4 bases and 1 base, there was a span of 8 bases. There are 13 residues in the CDR3. The CDR3 region is CASSSAGSYEQYF. The CDR3 DNA sequence: TGTGCCAGCAGCTCGGCGGGTTCCTACGAGCAGTACTTC.

The gene calls are TRBV6-5 and TRBJ2-7; perhaps TRBD2 as D (6 bases). Deletions cut 0 bases from V and 5 bases from J, with 11 bases between. This CDR3 is 14 amino acids long. Germline CDR1 reads MNHEY; CDR2 reads SVGAGI. The CDR3 sequence is CASSYSGGLNEQYF. CDR3 coding DNA: TGTGCCAGCAGTTACTCGGGGGGACTGAACGAGCAGTACTTC.